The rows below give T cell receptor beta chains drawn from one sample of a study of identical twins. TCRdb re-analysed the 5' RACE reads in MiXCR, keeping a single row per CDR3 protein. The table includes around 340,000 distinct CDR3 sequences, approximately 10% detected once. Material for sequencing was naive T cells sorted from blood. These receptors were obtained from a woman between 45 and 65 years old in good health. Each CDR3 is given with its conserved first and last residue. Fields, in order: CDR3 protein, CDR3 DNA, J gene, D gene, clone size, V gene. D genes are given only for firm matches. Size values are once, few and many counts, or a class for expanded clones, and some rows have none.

CDR3: CASSQDRLSTIYF
DNA: TGCGCCAGCAGCCAAGACAGGCTATCGACCATATATTTT
J: TRBJ1-3
D: -
size: -
V: TRBV4-1

CDR3: CSVRSDHGYTF
DNA: TGCAGCGTTCGATCTGATCATGGCTACACCTTC
J: TRBJ1-2
D: -
size: few
V: TRBV29-1

CDR3: CATREHRNTGELFF
DNA: TGTGCCACCAGGGAGCATCGGAACACCGGGGAGCTGTTTTTT
J: TRBJ2-2
D: -
size: few
V: TRBV15

CDR3: CASTAGPVYYEQYF
DNA: TGTGCCAGCACGGCCGGACCCGTATACTACGAGCAGTACTTC
J: TRBJ2-7
D: -
size: many
V: TRBV25-1

CDR3: CSARTFKLTDTQYF
DNA: TGCAGTGCTAGGACATTTAAACTCACAGATACGCAGTATTTT
J: TRBJ2-3
D: -
size: -
V: TRBV20-1

CDR3: CSARDLRGAETQYF
DNA: TGCAGTGCTAGAGATTTGAGAGGGGCAGAGACCCAGTACTTC
J: TRBJ2-5
D: -
size: few
V: TRBV20-1

CDR3: CSVGHGSLTNTGELFF
DNA: TGCAGCGTTGGACACGGGAGCCTAACGAACACCGGGGAGCTGTTTTTT
J: TRBJ2-2
D: -
size: few
V: TRBV29-1

CDR3: CASSFRAGGNEQFF
DNA: TGTGCCAGCAGCTTTAGGGCGGGTGGCAATGAGCAGTTCTTC
J: TRBJ2-1
D: -
size: few
V: TRBV7-9

CDR3: CASSSGTERAGELFF
DNA: TGCGCCAGCAGCTCCGGGACAGAGAGAGCGGGGGAGCTGTTTTTT
J: TRBJ2-2
D: TRBD1
size: many
V: TRBV5-1

CDR3: CSANLLSGTQEGQPQHF
DNA: TGCAGTGCTAACCTCCTAAGCGGGACACAAGAAGGTCAGCCCCAGCATTTT
J: TRBJ1-5
D: -
size: many
V: TRBV20-1

CDR3: CSATVTGETQYF
DNA: TGCAGCGCCACCGTCACGGGGGAGACCCAGTACTTC
J: TRBJ2-5
D: -
size: -
V: TRBV29-1

CDR3: CASSLGGSHTEAFF
DNA: TGCGCCAGCAGCTTGGGTGGCAGCCACACTGAAGCTTTCTTT
J: TRBJ1-1
D: -
size: few
V: TRBV5-1

CDR3: CASSLGLAVADEQFF
DNA: TGCGCCAGCAGCTTGGGACTAGCGGTAGCTGATGAGCAGTTCTTC
J: TRBJ2-1
D: TRBD2
size: -
V: TRBV5-1

CDR3: CASSYIIGTSADTQYF
DNA: TGTGCCAGCAGTTACATAATCGGGACTAGCGCAGATACGCAGTATTTT
J: TRBJ2-3
D: TRBD2
size: -
V: TRBV6-5

CDR3: CASSRGAETQYF
DNA: TGTGCCAGCAGCCGGGGGGCGGAGACCCAGTACTTC
J: TRBJ2-5
D: -
size: -
V: TRBV7-9

CDR3: CSVEKRGPSSYNEQFF
DNA: TGCAGCGTTGAGAAGCGGGGGCCGAGCTCCTACAATGAGCAGTTCTTC
J: TRBJ2-1
D: TRBD2
size: many
V: TRBV29-1

CDR3: CASSEQGVTGELFF
DNA: TGTGCCAGCAGTGAACAGGGTGTTACCGGGGAGCTGTTTTTT
J: TRBJ2-2
D: -
size: many
V: TRBV6-4

CDR3: CASSVRVSGNTIYF
DNA: TGTGCCAGCAGTGTACGGGTTTCTGGAAACACCATATATTTT
J: TRBJ1-3
D: -
size: -
V: TRBV12-3/TRBV12-4

CDR3: CAIKAGPNYNEQFF
DNA: TGTGCCATCAAAGCAGGGCCTAACTACAATGAGCAGTTCTTC
J: TRBJ2-1
D: -
size: many
V: TRBV10-3

CDR3: CAWSPPSLAGDETYEQYF
DNA: TGTGCCTGGAGTCCACCATCACTAGCGGGAGACGAGACCTACGAGCAGTACTTC
J: TRBJ2-7
D: TRBD2
size: few
V: TRBV30

CDR3: CSVMTGSSYNSPLHF
DNA: TGCAGCGTGATGACAGGGAGCTCCTATAATTCACCCCTCCACTTT
J: TRBJ1-6
D: TRBD1
size: few
V: TRBV29-1

CDR3: CAISEGTGNEKLFF
DNA: TGTGCCATCAGTGAGGGGACAGGGAATGAAAAACTGTTTTTT
J: TRBJ1-4
D: TRBD1
size: few
V: TRBV10-3

CDR3: CASSPDRGRLDTQYF
DNA: TGTGCCAGCAGTCCGGACAGGGGGCGACTTGATACGCAGTATTTT
J: TRBJ2-3
D: TRBD1
size: many
V: TRBV7-3

CDR3: CASSLKTQAATGELFF
DNA: TGCGCCAGCAGCTTGAAGACTCAGGCCGCAACGGGGGAGCTGTTTTTT
J: TRBJ2-2
D: -
size: few
V: TRBV5-1